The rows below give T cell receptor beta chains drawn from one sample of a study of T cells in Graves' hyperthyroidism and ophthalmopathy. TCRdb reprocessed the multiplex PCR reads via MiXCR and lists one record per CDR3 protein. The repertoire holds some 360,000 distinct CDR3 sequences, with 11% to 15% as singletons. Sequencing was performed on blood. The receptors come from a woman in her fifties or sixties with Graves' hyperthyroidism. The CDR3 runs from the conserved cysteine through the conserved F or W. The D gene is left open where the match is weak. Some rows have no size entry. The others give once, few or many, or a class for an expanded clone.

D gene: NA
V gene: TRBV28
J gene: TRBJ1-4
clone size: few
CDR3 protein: CASSSAGGNEKLFF
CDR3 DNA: TGTGCCAGCAGCTCAGCGGGGGGGAATGAAAAACTGTTTTTT

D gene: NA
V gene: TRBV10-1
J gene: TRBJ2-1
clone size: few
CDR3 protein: CASRATGSDEQFF
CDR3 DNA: TGCGCCAGCAGGGCAACAGGTTCGGATGAGCAGTTCTTC

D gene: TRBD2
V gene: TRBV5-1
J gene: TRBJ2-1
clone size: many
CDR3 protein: CASRQTSGRGHEQFF
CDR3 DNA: TGCGCCAGCAGACAGACTAGCGGGAGAGGGCATGAGCAGTTCTTC

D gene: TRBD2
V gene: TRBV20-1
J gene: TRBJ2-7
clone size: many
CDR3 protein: CSASFLAGTGEQYF
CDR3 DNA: TGCAGTGCTAGCTTCCTAGCGGGTACGGGCGAGCAGTACTTC

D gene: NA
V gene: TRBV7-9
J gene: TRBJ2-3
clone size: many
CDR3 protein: CASRAARTDTQYF
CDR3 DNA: TGTGCCAGCAGGGCGGCGAGGACAGATACGCAGTATTTT

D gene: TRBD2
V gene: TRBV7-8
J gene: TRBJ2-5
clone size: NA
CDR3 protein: CASSPGLAGAYQETQYF
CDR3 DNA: TGTGCCAGCAGCCCCGGACTAGCGGGAGCCTACCAAGAGACCCAGTACTTC

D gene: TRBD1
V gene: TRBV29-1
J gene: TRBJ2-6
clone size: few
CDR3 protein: CSVEGQGADGANVLTF
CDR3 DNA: TGCAGCGTTGAGGGGCAGGGGGCGGATGGGGCCAACGTCCTGACTTTC

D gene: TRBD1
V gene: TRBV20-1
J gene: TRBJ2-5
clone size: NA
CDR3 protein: CSARLGQRETQYF
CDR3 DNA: TGCAGTGCTAGGCTGGGACAGAGGGAGACCCAGTACTTC

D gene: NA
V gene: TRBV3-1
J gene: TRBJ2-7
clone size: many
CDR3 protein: CASSLPDSYEQYF
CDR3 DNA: TGTGCCAGCAGCCTCCCGGACAGCTACGAGCAGTACTTC

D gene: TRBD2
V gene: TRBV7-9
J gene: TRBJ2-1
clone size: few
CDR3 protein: CASSPERDYPGSEQFF
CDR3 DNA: TGTGCCAGCAGTCCGGAACGGGACTACCCCGGGAGTGAGCAGTTCTTC

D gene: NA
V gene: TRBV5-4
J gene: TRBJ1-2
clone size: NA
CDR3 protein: CASSLRPSGYTF
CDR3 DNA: TGTGCCAGCAGCTTGCGGCCCTCTGGCTACACCTTC

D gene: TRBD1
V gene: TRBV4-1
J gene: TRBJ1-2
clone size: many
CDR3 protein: CASSQPGQPNYGYTF
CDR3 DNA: TGCGCCAGCAGCCAACCGGGACAGCCCAACTATGGCTACACCTTC

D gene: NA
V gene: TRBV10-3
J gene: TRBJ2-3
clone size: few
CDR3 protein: CAIRTQGTSTDTQYF
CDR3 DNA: TGTGCCATCAGAACACAGGGGACTAGCACAGATACGCAGTATTTT

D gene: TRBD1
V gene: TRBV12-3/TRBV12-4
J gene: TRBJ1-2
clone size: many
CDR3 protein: CASRGRQGNGYTF
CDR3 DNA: TGTGCCAGCAGGGGGAGACAGGGAAATGGCTACACCTTC

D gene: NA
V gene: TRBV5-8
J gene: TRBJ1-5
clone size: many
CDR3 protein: CASSLAGGRAQHF
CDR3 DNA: TGTGCCAGCAGCTTGGCCGGAGGAAGGGCCCAGCATTTT

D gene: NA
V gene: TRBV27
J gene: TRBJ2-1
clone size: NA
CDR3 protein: CASSLAGMSYEQFF
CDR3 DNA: TGTGCCAGCAGTTTGGCAGGGATGTCCTACGAGCAGTTCTTC

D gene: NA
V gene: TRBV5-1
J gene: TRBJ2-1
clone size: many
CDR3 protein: CASSLGPRGSGDEQFF
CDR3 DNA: TGCGCCAGCAGCCTAGGCCCCAGGGGAAGTGGCGATGAGCAGTTCTTC